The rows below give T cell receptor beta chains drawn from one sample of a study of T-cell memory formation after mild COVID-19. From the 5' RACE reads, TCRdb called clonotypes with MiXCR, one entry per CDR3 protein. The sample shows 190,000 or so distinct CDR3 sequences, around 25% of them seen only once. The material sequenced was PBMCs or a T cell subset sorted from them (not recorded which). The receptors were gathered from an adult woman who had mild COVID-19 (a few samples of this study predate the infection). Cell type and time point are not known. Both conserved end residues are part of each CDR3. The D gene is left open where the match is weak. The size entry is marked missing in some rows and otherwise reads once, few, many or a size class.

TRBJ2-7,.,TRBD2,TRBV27,TGTGCCAGCAGTTTCCGGCTAGCGGGGGACAACGAGCAGTACTTC,CASSFRLAGDNEQYF
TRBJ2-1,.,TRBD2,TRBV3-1,TGTGCCAGCAGCCCCGGACTAGCGGGGGGGCATGAGCAGTTCTTC,CASSPGLAGGHEQFF
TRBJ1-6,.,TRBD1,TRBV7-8,TGTGCCAGCAGCTTAGCGGGGGGACAGGCCTCTTCACCCCTCCACTTT,CASSLAGGQASSPLHF
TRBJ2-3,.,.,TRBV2,TGTGCCAGCAGTCGTAGGGCCACAGATACGCAGTATTTT,CASSRRATDTQYF
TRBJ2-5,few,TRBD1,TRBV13,TGTGCCAGCAGCACCCGTAGGACAGGGCGAGAGACCCAGTACTTC,CASSTRRTGRETQYF
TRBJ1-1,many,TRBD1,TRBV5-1,TGCGCCAGCAGCTTGGCCTCAGGGGGCACTGAAGCTTTCTTT,CASSLASGGTEAFF
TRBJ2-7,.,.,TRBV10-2,TGCGCCAGCAGTACTCAGGCACAGACCTACGAGCAGTACTTC,CASSTQAQTYEQYF
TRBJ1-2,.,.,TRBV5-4,TGTGCCAGCAGCCGGTGGACGGTCTATGGCTACACCTTC,CASSRWTVYGYTF
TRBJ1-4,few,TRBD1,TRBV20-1,TGCAGTGCTAGAGCCAAAGACGGGACAGGGTACGAAAAACTGTTTTTT,CSARAKDGTGYEKLFF
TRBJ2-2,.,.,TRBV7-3,TGTGCCAGCAGCCCGCAGAGTAGTGCCACCGGGGAGCTGTTTTTT,CASSPQSSATGELFF
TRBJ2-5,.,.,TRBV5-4,TGTGCCAGCAGCTTTAGTGGGGGGGCGAGGGTTCGGGAGACCCAGTACTTC,CASSFSGGARVRETQYF
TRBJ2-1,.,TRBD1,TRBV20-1,TGCAGTGCTAGAGAGGGGACAGGGGGAGTTGGCAATGAGCAGTTCTTC,CSAREGTGGVGNEQFF
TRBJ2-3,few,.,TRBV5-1,TGCGCCAGCAGCTTGGATGGGACCACCACAGATACGCAGTATTTT,CASSLDGTTTDTQYF
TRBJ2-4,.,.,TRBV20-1,TGCAGTGCCAGAGGGGGGCTGATTCAGTACTTC,CSARGGLIQYF
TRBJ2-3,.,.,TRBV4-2,TGTGCCAGCAGCCAAGATCCGGGCGCAGATACGCAGTATTTT,CASSQDPGADTQYF
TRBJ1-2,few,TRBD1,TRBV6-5,TGTGCCAGCAGTCAAGACAGGGGGTATGACTATGGCTACACCTTC,CASSQDRGYDYGYTF
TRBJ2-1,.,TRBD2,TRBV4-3,TGCGCCAGCAGCCAAGACGGCGGGAGGGCCTACAATGAGCAGTTCTTC,CASSQDGGRAYNEQFF
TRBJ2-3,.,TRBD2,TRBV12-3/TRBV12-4,TGTGCCAGCTCCACCCTAGCGGCTCGTACAGATACGCAGTATTTT,CASSTLAARTDTQYF
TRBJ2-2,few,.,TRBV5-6,TGTGCCAGCAGCTCAGGGGCCCGGGACGGGGAGCTGTTTTTT,CASSSGARDGELFF
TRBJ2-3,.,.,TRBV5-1,TGCGCCAGCTATAGTTCGGGCTCCCCAGGGGATACGCAGTATTTT,CASYSSGSPGDTQYF
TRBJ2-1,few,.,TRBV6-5,TGTGCCAGCAGTTATTCCGGGTTAGACAATGAGCAGTTCTTC,CASSYSGLDNEQFF
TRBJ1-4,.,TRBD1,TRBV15,TGTGCCACCAGCAGAGACACGGGACAGGGTAATGAAAAACTGTTTTTT,CATSRDTGQGNEKLFF
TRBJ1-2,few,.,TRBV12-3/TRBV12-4,TGTGCCAGCAGTCCTAACCCGCCCGGGGGCTACACCTTC,CASSPNPPGGYTF
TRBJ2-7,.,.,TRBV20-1,TGCAGTGCTAGATATCAACTGGGGGGATACGAGCAGTACTTC,CSARYQLGGYEQYF
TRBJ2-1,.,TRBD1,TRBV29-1,TGCAGCGTTGAAGAGGAGACAGGGGCCTACAATGAGCAGTTCTTC,CSVEEETGAYNEQFF
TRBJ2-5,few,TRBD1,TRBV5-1,TGCGCCAGCAGCTTGTGGACAGGCACATCACAGGAGACCCAGTACTTC,CASSLWTGTSQETQYF
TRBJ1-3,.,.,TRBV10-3,TGTGCCATCGGAGAGGGGTATTCTGGAAACACCATATATTTT,CAIGEGYSGNTIYF
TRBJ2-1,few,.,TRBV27,TGTGCCAGCAGTAACTACAATGAGCAGTTCTTC,CASSNYNEQFF